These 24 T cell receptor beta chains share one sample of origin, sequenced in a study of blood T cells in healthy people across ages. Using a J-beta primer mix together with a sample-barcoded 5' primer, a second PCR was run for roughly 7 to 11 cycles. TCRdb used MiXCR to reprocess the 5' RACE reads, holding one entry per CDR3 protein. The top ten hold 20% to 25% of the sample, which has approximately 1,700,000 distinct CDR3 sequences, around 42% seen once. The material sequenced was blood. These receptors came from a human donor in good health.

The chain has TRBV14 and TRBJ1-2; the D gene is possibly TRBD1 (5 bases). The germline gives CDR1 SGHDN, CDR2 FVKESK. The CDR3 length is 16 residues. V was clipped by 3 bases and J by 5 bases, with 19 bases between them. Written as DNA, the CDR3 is TGTGCCAGCAGCCAGTGGAAGACACCACAGGAGTATGGCTACACCTTC. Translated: CASSQWKTPQEYGYTF.

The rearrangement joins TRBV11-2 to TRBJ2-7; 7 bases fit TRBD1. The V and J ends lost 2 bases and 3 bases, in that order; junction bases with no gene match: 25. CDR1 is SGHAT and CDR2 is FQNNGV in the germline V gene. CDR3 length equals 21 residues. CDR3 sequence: CASSLPIPIPGQTPSYYEQYF. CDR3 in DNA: TGTGCCAGCAGCTTACCCATCCCAATTCCGGGACAGACTCCCTCTTACTACGAGCAGTACTTC.

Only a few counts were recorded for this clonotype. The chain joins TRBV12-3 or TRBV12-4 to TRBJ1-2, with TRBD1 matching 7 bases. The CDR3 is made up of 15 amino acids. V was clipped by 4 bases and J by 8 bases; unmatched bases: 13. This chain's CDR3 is CASSSDRAVMRGYTF. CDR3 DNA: TGTGCCAGCAGTTCCGACAGGGCCGTGATGAGGGGCTACACCTTC.

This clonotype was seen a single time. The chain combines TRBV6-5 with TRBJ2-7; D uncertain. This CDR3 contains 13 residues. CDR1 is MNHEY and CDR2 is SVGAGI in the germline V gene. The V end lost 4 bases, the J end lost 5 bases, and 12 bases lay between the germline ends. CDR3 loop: CASSFADRDEQYF. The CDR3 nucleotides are TGTGCCAGCAGTTTTGCCGACCGGGACGAGCAGTACTTC.

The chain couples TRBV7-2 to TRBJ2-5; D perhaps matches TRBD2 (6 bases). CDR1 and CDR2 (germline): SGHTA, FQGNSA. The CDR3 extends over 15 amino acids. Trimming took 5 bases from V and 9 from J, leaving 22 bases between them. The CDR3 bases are TGTGCCAGCAGCCCAATGCGGCAGGGAGGTTCGGCCCAGTACTTC. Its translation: CASSPMRQGGSAQYF.

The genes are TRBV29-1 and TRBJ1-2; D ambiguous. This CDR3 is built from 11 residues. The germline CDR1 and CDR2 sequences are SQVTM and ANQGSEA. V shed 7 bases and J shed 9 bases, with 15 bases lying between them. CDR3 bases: TGCAGCGACCGGACGGGGATCCGCTACACCTTC. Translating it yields CSDRTGIRYTF.

The CDR3: CASSYSSTGANTEAFF. In DNA, the CDR3 is TGTGCCAGCAGTTACTCTTCCACAGGGGCGAACACTGAAGCTTTCTTT. This chain links TRBV6-2 or TRBV6-3 with TRBJ1-1, with 7 bases that match TRBD1. V shed 0 bases, J shed 1 base, and the junction held 5 bases outside the gene matches. This CDR3 has 16 amino acids. Germline CDR1 and CDR2: MNHEY and SVGEGT.

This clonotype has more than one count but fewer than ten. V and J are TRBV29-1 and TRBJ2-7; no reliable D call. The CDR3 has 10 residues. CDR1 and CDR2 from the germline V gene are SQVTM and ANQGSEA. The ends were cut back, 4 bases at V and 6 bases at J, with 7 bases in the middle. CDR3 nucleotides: TGCAGCGTTGTAGCTACCGAGCAGTACTTC. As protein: CSVVATEQYF.

CDR3 DNA sequence: TGTGCCAGCAGTGAAGCGGGGGGACCTCAAGAGACCCAGTACTTC. This gives the protein CASSEAGGPQETQYF. The chain has TRBV2 and TRBJ2-5, with a possible D match to TRBD2 (6 bases). Trimming shortened V by 0 bases and J by 2 bases, and 10 bases separated the two germline ends. The CDR3 has 15 residues. Germline loops: CDR1 SNHLY, CDR2 FYNNEI.

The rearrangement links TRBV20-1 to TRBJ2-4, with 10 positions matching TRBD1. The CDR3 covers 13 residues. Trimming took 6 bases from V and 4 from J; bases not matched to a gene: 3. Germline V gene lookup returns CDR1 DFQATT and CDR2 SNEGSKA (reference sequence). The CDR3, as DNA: TGCAGTGCAACGGACAGGGGGAAAAACATTCAGTACTTC. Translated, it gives CSATDRGKNIQYF.

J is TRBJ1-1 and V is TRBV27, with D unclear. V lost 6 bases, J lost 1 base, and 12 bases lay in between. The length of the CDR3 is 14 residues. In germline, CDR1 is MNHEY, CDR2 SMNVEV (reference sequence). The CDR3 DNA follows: TGTGCCAGCAGATTTCTTAACACGAACACTGAAGCTTTCTTT. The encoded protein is CASRFLNTNTEAFF.

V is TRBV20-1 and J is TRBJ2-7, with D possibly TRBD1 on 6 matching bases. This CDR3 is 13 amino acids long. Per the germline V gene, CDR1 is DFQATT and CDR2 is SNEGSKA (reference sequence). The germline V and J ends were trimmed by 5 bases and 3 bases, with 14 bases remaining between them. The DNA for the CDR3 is TGCAGTGCTGGGGGACACTGGTTCTACGAGCAGTACTTC. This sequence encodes CSAGGHWFYEQYF.

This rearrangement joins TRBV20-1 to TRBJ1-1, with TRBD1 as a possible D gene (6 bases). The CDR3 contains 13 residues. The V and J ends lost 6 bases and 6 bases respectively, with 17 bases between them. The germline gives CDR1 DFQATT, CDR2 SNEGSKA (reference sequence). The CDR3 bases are TGCAGTGCCCAAAGGACAGCGGGCGCTGAAGCTTTCTTT. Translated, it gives CSAQRTAGAEAFF.

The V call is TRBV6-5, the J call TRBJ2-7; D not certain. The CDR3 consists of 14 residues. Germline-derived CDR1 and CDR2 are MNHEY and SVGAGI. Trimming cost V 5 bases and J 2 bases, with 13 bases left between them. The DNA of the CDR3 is TGTGCCAGCAGTCGGCTCAGTCAGACCTACGAGCAGTACTTC. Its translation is CASSRLSQTYEQYF.

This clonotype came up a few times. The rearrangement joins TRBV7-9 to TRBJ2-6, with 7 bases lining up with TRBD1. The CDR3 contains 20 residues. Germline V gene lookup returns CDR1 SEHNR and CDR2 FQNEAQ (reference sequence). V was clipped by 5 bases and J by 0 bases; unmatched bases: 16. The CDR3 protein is CASSQGQLWSGGSGANVLTF. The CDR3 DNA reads TGTGCCAGCAGCCAGGGACAGCTCTGGAGTGGGGGCTCTGGGGCCAACGTCCTGACTTTC.

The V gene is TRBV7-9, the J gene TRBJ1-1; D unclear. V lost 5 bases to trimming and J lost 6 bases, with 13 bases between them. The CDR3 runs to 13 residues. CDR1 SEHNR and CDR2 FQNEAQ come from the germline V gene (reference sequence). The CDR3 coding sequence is TGTGCCAGCAGCATCGACGTACCCTCTGAAGCTTTCTTT. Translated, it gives CASSIDVPSEAFF.

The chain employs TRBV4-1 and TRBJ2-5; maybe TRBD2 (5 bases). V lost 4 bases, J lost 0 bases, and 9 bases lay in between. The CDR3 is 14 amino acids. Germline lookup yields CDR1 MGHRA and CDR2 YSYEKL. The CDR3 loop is CASSRAENQETQYF. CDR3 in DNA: TGCGCCAGCAGCCGAGCGGAGAACCAAGAGACCCAGTACTTC.

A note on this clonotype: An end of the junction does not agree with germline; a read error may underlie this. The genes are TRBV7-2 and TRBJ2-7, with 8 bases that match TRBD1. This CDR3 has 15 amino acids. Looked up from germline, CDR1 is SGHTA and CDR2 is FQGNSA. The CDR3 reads CASSPGQGTLYEQDF. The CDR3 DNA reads TGTGCCAGCAGCCCAGGACAGGGAACCTTATACGAGCAGGACTTC.

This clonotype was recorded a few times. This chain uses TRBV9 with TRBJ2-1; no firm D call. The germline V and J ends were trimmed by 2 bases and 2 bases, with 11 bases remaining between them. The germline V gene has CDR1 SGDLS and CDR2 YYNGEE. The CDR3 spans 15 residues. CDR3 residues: CASSVRLVTYNEQFF. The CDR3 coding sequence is TGTGCCAGCAGCGTCAGGCTAGTCACCTACAATGAGCAGTTCTTC.

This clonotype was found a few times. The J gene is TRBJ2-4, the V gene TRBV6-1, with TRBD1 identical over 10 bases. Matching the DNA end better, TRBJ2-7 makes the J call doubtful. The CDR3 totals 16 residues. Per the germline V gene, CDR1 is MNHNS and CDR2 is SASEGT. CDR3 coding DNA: TGTGCCAGCAGTGAAAAGACGACAGGGGGCATCTACGAGCAGTACTTC. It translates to CASSEKTTGGIYEQYF.

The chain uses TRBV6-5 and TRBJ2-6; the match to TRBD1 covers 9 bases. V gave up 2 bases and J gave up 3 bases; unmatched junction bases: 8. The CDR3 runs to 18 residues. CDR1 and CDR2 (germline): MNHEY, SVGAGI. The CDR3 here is CASSYPDRGINGANVLTF. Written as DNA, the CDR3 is TGTGCCAGCAGTTACCCCGACAGGGGGATAAATGGGGCCAACGTCCTGACTTTC.

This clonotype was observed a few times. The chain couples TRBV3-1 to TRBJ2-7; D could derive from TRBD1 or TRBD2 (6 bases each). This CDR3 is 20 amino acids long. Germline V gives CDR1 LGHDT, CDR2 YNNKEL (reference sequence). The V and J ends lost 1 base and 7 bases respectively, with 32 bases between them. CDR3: CASSQGGGGRGIPLSYEQYF. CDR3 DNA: TGTGCCAGCAGCCAAGGCGGAGGGGGAAGGGGGATCCCTCTATCGTATGAGCAGTACTTC.

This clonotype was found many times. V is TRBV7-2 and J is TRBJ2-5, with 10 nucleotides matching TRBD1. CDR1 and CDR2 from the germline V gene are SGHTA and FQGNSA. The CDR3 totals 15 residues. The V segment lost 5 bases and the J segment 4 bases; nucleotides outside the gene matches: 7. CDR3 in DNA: TGTGCCAGCAGCCTGAGACAGGGGGCGGGAGAGACCCAGTACTTC. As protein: CASSLRQGAGETQYF.

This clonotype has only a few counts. The CDR3 here is CSVQGAGGNTEAFF. The CDR3 bases are TGCAGCGTACAGGGGGCTGGGGGAAACACTGAAGCTTTCTTT. This rearrangement joins TRBV29-1 to TRBJ1-1; 9 bases map to TRBD1. V shed 6 bases and J 2 bases; nucleotides not matched to a gene: 7. Per germline, CDR1 SQVTM and CDR2 ANQGSEA. The CDR3 is 14 residues long.